The rows below give T cell receptor beta chains drawn from one sample of a study of T cell changes during pregnancy in multiple sclerosis. Profiling relied on immunoSEQ multiplex PCR, and the TCRdb table lists in-frame clones only, not all of them. Found here are some 95,000 clones, 85% to 95% of them singletons; the top ten hold more than 2.5%. Source: peripheral blood, taken in the first trimester of pregnancy. Receptors were obtained from a female donor with multiple sclerosis, enrolled in a pregnancy study. Both conserved end residues are part of each CDR3. The D gene is left open where the match is weak. Some rows mark clone size as missing; the rest say once, few, many or name a class of expanded clone.

17	TRBJ1-2	TRBV29-1	TRBD1	.	TGCAGCGTCGACAGGGGGACCGAACTTGCCGACTTATATGGCTACACCTTC	CSVDRGTELADLYGYTF
16	TRBJ2-1	TRBV2	.	.	TGTGCCAGCAGCGGGGGAAGGCCAGGGCCCTACAATGAGCAGTTCTTC	CASSGGRPGPYNEQFF
15	TRBJ2-2	TRBV12-5	.	.	TGTGCTAGTGGTGAACAGGAGCCTAACACCGGGGAGCTGTTTTTT	CASGEQEPNTGELFF
17	TRBJ2-6	TRBV2	TRBD1	.	TGTGCCAGCAGTGTCTTACAGGGGATTTCCGGGGCCAACGTCCTGACTTTC	CASSVLQGISGANVLTF
15	TRBJ1-1	TRBV6-5	.	.	TGTGCCAGCAGCCATACCCGGGACACGAACACTGAAGCTTTCTTT	CASSHTRDTNTEAFF
12	TRBJ1-2	TRBV19	TRBD1	.	TGTGCCAGTAGTATCGGACAGGGTGGCTACACCTTC	CASSIGQGGYTF
12	TRBJ2-7	TRBV10-2	.	.	TGCGCCAGCGGTGGAGGGGGCTACGAGCAGTACTTC	CASGGGGYEQYF
13	TRBJ1-3	TRBV10-3	.	.	TGTGCCCAACAACAGGCCTCTGGAAACACCATATATTTT	CAQQQASGNTIYF
14	TRBJ2-7	TRBV18	.	.	TGTGCCAGCTCACCACCCCAGGGTGGCTACGAGCAGTACTTC	CASSPPQGGYEQYF
13	TRBJ2-3	TRBV6-1	.	.	TGTGCCAGCAGTGACCTTAGCACAGATACGCAGTATTTT	CASSDLSTDTQYF
12	TRBJ2-3	TRBV5-6	TRBD2	.	TGTGCCAGCAGCCTCACCGGGGGGACGCAGTATTTT	CASSLTGGTQYF
14	TRBJ1-6	TRBV10-3	.	.	TGTGCCATCAGTGATCAAGTGCCAGGATCACCCCTCCACTTT	CAISDQVPGSPLHF
15	TRBJ1-1	TRBV4-2	TRBD1	.	TGTGCCAGCAGCCAGGACGGGACAGGGCTCACTGAAGCTTTCTTT	CASSQDGTGLTEAFF
14	TRBJ2-2	TRBV6-1	.	.	TGTGCCAGCAGTGAAGCCAGGGTGGCCGGGGAGCTGTTTTTT	CASSEARVAGELFF
13	TRBJ2-7	TRBV7-2	TRBD2	.	TGTGCCAGCAGCTCGACTAGCCGGTACGAGCAGTACTTC	CASSSTSRYEQYF
14	TRBJ1-1	TRBV6-1	.	.	TGTGCCAGCAGTGACGTTACAGGGTACACTGAAGCTTTCTTT	CASSDVTGYTEAFF
15	TRBJ1-4	TRBV28	.	.	TGTGCCAGCAGTCAACAGGGTTTGGCTAATGAAAAACTGTTTTTT	CASSQQGLANEKLFF
21	TRBJ2-1	TRBV5-1	TRBD2	.	TGCGCCAGCAGCTTGGGAAATCCGGGACTAGCGATTACTACAACCTACAATGAGCAGTTCTTC	CASSLGNPGLAITTTYNEQFF
13	TRBJ2-5	TRBV5-6	.	.	TGTGCCAGCAGCTTGACAGACCAAGAGACCCAGTACTTC	CASSLTDQETQYF
15	TRBJ2-1	TRBV27	.	once	TGTGCCAGCATGTTTGACATCTCCAGTTACAATGAGCAGTTCTTC	CASMFDISSYNEQFF
18	TRBJ2-1	TRBV27	.	.	TGTGCCAGCAGTACCCCTTTCTCCTTAAGCGATGGGGGCAACGAGCAGTTCTTC	CASSTPFSLSDGGNEQFF
19	TRBJ2-6	TRBV6-4	TRBD2	.	TGTGCCAGCAGTGACTCGGGCCGAGGGAGGGTAGCTGGGGCCAACGTCCTGACTTTC	CASSDSGRGRVAGANVLTF
13	TRBJ1-5	TRBV19	.	.	TGTGCCAGTAACACAGGGAAGGATCAGCCCCAGCATTTT	CASNTGKDQPQHF
15	TRBJ2-2	TRBV18	TRBD1	.	TGTGCCAGCTCACTACTACAGGGGGACACCGGGGAGCTGTTTTTT	CASSLLQGDTGELFF
13	TRBJ1-3	TRBV2	.	.	TGTGCCAGCAGTGACTCAGCTGGAAACACCATATATTTT	CASSDSAGNTIYF
14	TRBJ1-3	TRBV11-2	.	.	TGTGCCAGCAGCTTAGAGAGCTCTGGAAACACCATATATTTT	CASSLESSGNTIYF
15	TRBJ2-1	TRBV10-3	TRBD2	.	TGTGCCATCACCCAGACTAGCGGGAGAGACAATGAGCAGTTCTTC	CAITQTSGRDNEQFF
16	TRBJ2-1	TRBV10-3	TRBD1	.	TGTGCCATCAGTGAGACGAGAAATTGGGACAGTAATGAGCAGTTCTTC	CAISETRNWDSNEQFF
15	TRBJ1-3	TRBV7-9	.	once	TGTGCCAGCAGCTTTTTCTCAGGGACTGGAAACACCATATATTTT	CASSFFSGTGNTIYF
13	TRBJ2-2	TRBV2	.	.	TGTGCCAGCAGCACAGGACGCCCCGGGGAGCTGTTTTTT	CASSTGRPGELFF
15	TRBJ2-1	TRBV18	.	.	TGTGCCAGCTCGTTCCTAGCCAATGTATACGATGAGCAGTTCTTC	CASSFLANVYDEQFF
15	TRBJ2-7	TRBV19	TRBD2	.	TGTGCCAGTAGTATAGTGGCTAGCGGGAGTTACGAGCAGTACTTC	CASSIVASGSYEQYF
12	TRBJ1-2	TRBV6-5	.	.	TGTGCCAGCAGGGACAGTAACTATGGCTACACCTTC	CASRDSNYGYTF
16	TRBJ2-1	TRBV4-2	TRBD2	.	TGTGCCAGCAGCCAAGGGTCTAGCGGGCCTTACAATGAGCAGTTCTTC	CASSQGSSGPYNEQFF
15	TRBJ1-4	TRBV6-1	TRBD1	.	TGTGCCAGCAGGTCTGGACAGGGGGGAGGTGAAAAACTGTTTTTT	CASRSGQGGGEKLFF
16	TRBJ2-1	TRBV27	TRBD1	.	TGTGCCAGCAGTCCGGCGGGACAGGGCTTTAGCAATGAGCAGTTCTTC	CASSPAGQGFSNEQFF
16	TRBJ1-2	TRBV7-2	TRBD1	once	TGTGCCAGCAGCTTGGGGACAGGCTCTGCCCCCTATGGCTACACCTTC	CASSLGTGSAPYGYTF
13	TRBJ2-7	TRBV25-1	.	once	TGTGCCAGCAGCCCTTCAGGGGCCTACGAGCAGTACTTC	CASSPSGAYEQYF
16	TRBJ2-5	TRBV15	.	.	TGTGCCACCAGCAGAGCCCCCCGAGGGTACCAAGAGACCCAGTACTTC	CATSRAPRGYQETQYF
16	TRBJ2-2	TRBV19	TRBD2	.	TGTGCCAGTAGTACAGGACTAGCGGGAAATTCCGGGGAGCTGTTTTTT	CASSTGLAGNSGELFF
12	TRBJ1-1	TRBV11-2	.	.	TGTGCCAGCAGCTTAACAGGGAGTGAAGCTTTCTTT	CASSLTGSEAFF
16	TRBJ2-1	TRBV27	.	.	TGTGCCAGCAGTTTATCGTCTGGGGAGTCTTACAATGAGCAGTTCTTC	CASSLSSGESYNEQFF
16	TRBJ2-7	TRBV28	.	.	TGTGCCAGCAGTTCTACCGTTCGGGTCAGTTGGAGGGAGCAGTACTTC	CASSSTVRVSWREQYF
11	TRBJ2-7	TRBV6-6	.	.	TGTGCCAGCAGCCCTGCAGGGGAACAGTACTTC	CASSPAGEQYF
14	TRBJ1-1	TRBV7-9	TRBD1	.	TGTGCCAGCAGCCATGGGGACAGGAACACTGAAGCTTTCTTT	CASSHGDRNTEAFF
15	TRBJ1-4	TRBV4-3	.	.	TGCGCCAGCAGCCAAGATTGGGGGCGACAGGAAAAACTGTTTTTT	CASSQDWGRQEKLFF